The 16 T cell receptor beta chains below come from one sample, sequenced in a study of T cells in Graves' hyperthyroidism and ophthalmopathy. Amplification of TCR beta CDR3 regions was performed using RNA transcripts as template. A first-round RT-PCR of the TCR CDR3 used the HTBI primer set. Each CDR3 protein is one row after TCRdb ran MiXCR on the multiplex PCR reads. The table shows about 270,000 distinct CDR3 sequences, with roughly 22% occurring only once. Sequenced sample: blood. Receptors originate from a woman in her thirties or forties with Graves' ophthalmopathy.

This chain joins TRBV19 and TRBJ1-1; possibly TRBD1 for D (5 bases). The CDR3 runs 14 residues. Germline V gives CDR1 LNHDA, CDR2 SQIVND (reference sequence). The V and J ends lost 9 bases and 4 bases respectively, with 18 bases between them. CDR3 nucleotide sequence: TGTGCCAGCTCGGCGGGGGTATGGGCCACTGAAGCTTTCTTT. Its translation is CASSAGVWATEAFF.

This clonotype has more than one count but fewer than ten. V is TRBV7-8 and J is TRBJ1-1, with D unclear. The CDR3 covers 14 residues. Germline CDR1 and CDR2: SGHVS and FQNEAQ. V shed 1 base and J shed 1 base, with 7 bases lying between them. CDR3 in amino acids: CASSLEYGNTEAFF. CDR3 coding DNA: TGTGCCAGCAGCTTAGAATATGGGAACACTGAAGCTTTCTTT.

Ten or more counts support this clonotype. The gene calls are TRBV27 and TRBJ2-2, with D unresolved. Germline assignment: CDR1 MNHEY and CDR2 SMNVEV (reference sequence). CDR3 size: 14 residues. Trimming stripped 0 bases from V and 0 bases from J, with 2 bases between. The CDR3 region has the DNA TGTGCCAGCAGTTTATCTCCGAACACCGGGGAGCTGTTTTTT. It translates to CASSLSPNTGELFF.

This clonotype has at least ten counts. The V and J genes are TRBV6-4 and TRBJ2-6; TRBD2 agrees at 8 bases. V was clipped by 5 bases and J by 4 bases; unmatched bases: 10. Germline CDR1 MRHNA, CDR2 SNTAGT. The CDR3 loop spans 17 amino acids. CDR3 sequence reads: CASSPRNSGTGANVLTF. DNA for the CDR3: TGTGCCAGCAGTCCCCGTAATAGCGGGACGGGGGCCAACGTCCTGACTTTC.

This clonotype came up many times. The chain employs TRBV4-2 and TRBJ1-5, with 9 positions matching TRBD1. V shed 1 base and J 3 bases; nucleotides not matched to a gene: 7. From germline, CDR1 is LGHNA and CDR2 YNFKEQ. There are 17 residues in the CDR3. CDR3 nucleotide sequence: TGTGCCAGCAGCCAAGCCGAGGGACAGGGATACAATCAGCCCCAGCATTTT. Its translation: CASSQAEGQGYNQPQHF.

The sample holds many counts of this clonotype. The V call is TRBV7-8, the J call TRBJ2-1, with D possibly TRBD2 on 6 matching bases. V lost 5 bases, J lost 5 bases, and 19 bases lay in between. Germline V lookup: CDR1 SGHVS, CDR2 FQNEAQ. This CDR3 comprises 16 residues. The CDR3 spells CASSARRGDHDNEQFF. The CDR3 nucleotides read TGTGCCAGCAGCGCTCGTCGCGGGGATCACGACAATGAGCAGTTCTTC.

This clonotype has a count of ten or more. This may be a read error, as it is one base from a much larger clone. The chain uses TRBV12-3 or TRBV12-4 and TRBJ1-5, with a possible D match to TRBD1 (6 bases). V was trimmed by 4 bases and J by 12 bases, leaving 22 bases between them. CDR3 length: 15 amino acids. CDR3 protein: CASSSGKQGGGHQHF. CDR3 DNA sequence: TGTGCCAGCAGTTCGGGCAAACAGGGAGGGGGGCACCAGCATTTT.

This clonotype was counted at least ten times. The chain carries TRBV25-1 and TRBJ2-2; 7 nucleotides agree with TRBD1. The V gene end was trimmed by 6 bases and the J gene end by 7 bases; junction bases not matched to a gene: 11. There are 15 residues in the CDR3. Germline lookup yields CDR1 MGHDK and CDR2 SYGVNS. The CDR3 here is CASRVQGSLVGELFF. The CDR3 nucleotides read TGTGCCAGCAGAGTACAGGGGTCCTTAGTCGGGGAGCTGTTTTTT.

This clonotype showed up many times. The chain is built from TRBV7-2 and TRBJ1-2; D is possibly TRBD1 (5 bases). CDR1 SGHTA and CDR2 FQGNSA come from the germline V gene. The CDR3 runs 16 residues. Trimming took 0 bases from V and 5 from J, leaving 16 bases between them. The CDR3 sequence is CASSLAGEGRGYGYTF. Written as DNA, the CDR3 is TGTGCCAGCAGCTTAGCGGGGGAGGGGCGTGGTTATGGCTACACCTTC.

This clonotype showed up many times. V and J are TRBV7-2 and TRBJ1-3; D unresolved. CDR3 length equals 15 residues. V gave up 1 base and J gave up 4 bases, with 11 bases separating them. Per germline, CDR1 SGHTA and CDR2 FQGNSA. The chain's CDR3 is CASSLVGGSGNTIYF. CDR3 nucleotides: TGTGCCAGCAGCTTAGTTGGCGGTTCGGGAAACACCATATATTTT.

V is TRBV10-3 and J is TRBJ2-7; TRBD2 aligns across 9 bases. Germline V lookup: CDR1 ENHRY, CDR2 SYGVKD. J was trimmed by 2 bases and V by 3 bases; bases with no gene match: 5. The CDR3 loop spans 15 amino acids. The CDR3 loop is CAISDSGRGTYEQYF. CDR3 sequence (DNA): TGTGCCATCAGTGATAGCGGGAGAGGGACCTACGAGCAGTACTTC.

This clonotype was recorded many times. The CDR3 protein is CASSYSGDSNLYGYTF. The DNA of the CDR3 is TGTGCCAGCAGTTACTCGGGGGACAGCAACCTATATGGCTACACCTTC. The chain joins TRBV6-5 to TRBJ1-2; 7 bases are shared with TRBD1. V gave up 0 bases and J gave up 5 bases; unmatched junction bases: 9. The CDR3 is 16 residues long. The germline gives CDR1 MNHEY, CDR2 SVGAGI.

This clonotype has at least ten counts. V gene TRBV11-2 combines with J gene TRBJ2-5; no firm D call. This CDR3 region has 13 residues. Trimming stripped 5 bases from V and 1 base from J, with 8 bases between. CDR1 SGHAT and CDR2 FQNNGV come from the germline V gene. The CDR3 DNA reads as TGTGCCAGCAGCCTTCTTTTCCAAGAGACCCAGTACTTC. This encodes CASSLLFQETQYF.

This clonotype has a count of ten or more. The V gene is TRBV28, the J gene TRBJ1-1; D possibly corresponds to TRBD1 (5 bases). Germline lookup yields CDR1 MDHEN and CDR2 SYDVKM. V gave up 2 bases and J gave up 0 bases, with 16 bases separating them. CDR3 length: 17 amino acids. This chain's CDR3 is CASSLRFQGGVNTEAFF. The CDR3 coding sequence is TGTGCCAGCAGTTTAAGATTCCAGGGTGGGGTGAACACTGAAGCTTTCTTT.

This clonotype was counted ten times or more. The V gene is TRBV12-3 or TRBV12-4, the J gene TRBJ1-1; perhaps TRBD1 as D (5 bases). The CDR3 runs 13 residues. V lost 7 bases, J lost 2 bases, and 11 bases lay in between. CDR3 amino acids: CASNDSVNTEAFF. The CDR3 bases are TGTGCCAGCAACGACAGCGTAAACACTGAAGCTTTCTTT.

The CDR3: CASSYTGGIGQYF. The DNA for the CDR3 is TGTGCCAGCAGTTACACCGGGGGAATTGGGCAGTACTTC. This rearrangement joins TRBV6-5 to TRBJ2-7; the D gene is possibly TRBD2 (6 bases). The V gene lost 2 bases and the J gene lost 9 bases, with 14 bases spanning the gap. This CDR3 comprises 13 residues. Germline values: CDR1 MNHEY, CDR2 SVGAGI.